The rows below give T cell receptor beta chains drawn from one sample of a study of T cell responses to AZD1222 COVID-19 vaccine. The protocol was immunoSEQ multiplex PCR, while the TCRdb copy is restricted to in-frame clones and leaves out a portion. The sample carries more than 110,000 clones, about 93% recorded once. This sample comprised peripheral blood, obtained on day 0 of AZD1222 vaccination. These receptors all come from an adult in good health. Each CDR3 is given without its conserved first and last residue. Each record gives: V gene, CDR3 protein.

TRBV3-1/TRBV3-2,ASSPLGGLKGYT
TRBV29-1,SVGGGVFGTDTQY
TRBV10-3,AISDEGSGNTIY
TRBV18,ASSPTGVFGETQY
TRBV5-1,ASSGTAGQGSNEQF
TRBV5-1,ASSHGQTLNTEAF
TRBV29-1,SVSRAENTEAF
TRBV6-6,ASSYGERKQF
TRBV5-8,ASSQRQANQPQH
TRBV19,ASSLGGGISYNEQF
TRBV9,ASSVGGTGAYNEQF
TRBV27,ASSSMTGYTDTQY
TRBV19,ASTQWGSSNQPQH